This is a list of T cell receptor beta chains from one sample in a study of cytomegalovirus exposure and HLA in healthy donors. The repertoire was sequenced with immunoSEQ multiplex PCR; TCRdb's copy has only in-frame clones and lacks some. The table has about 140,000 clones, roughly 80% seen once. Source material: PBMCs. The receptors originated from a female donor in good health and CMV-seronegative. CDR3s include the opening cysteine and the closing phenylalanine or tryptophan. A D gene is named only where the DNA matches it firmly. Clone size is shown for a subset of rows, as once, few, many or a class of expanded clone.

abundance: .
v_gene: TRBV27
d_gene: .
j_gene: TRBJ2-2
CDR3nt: TGTGCCAGCAGTTCCTTAGGGACCACAGGGTCCGGGGAGCTGTTTTTT
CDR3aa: CASSSLGTTGSGELFF

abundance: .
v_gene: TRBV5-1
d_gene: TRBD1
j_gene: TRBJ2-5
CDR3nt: TGCGCCAGCAGCCGGACAGGGGCCTTCCAAGAGACCCAGTACTTC
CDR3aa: CASSRTGAFQETQYF

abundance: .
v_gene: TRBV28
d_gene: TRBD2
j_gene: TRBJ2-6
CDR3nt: TGTGCCAGCAGTTACGATAGCGGGCCCTCTGGGGCCAACGTCCTGACTTTC
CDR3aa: CASSYDSGPSGANVLTF

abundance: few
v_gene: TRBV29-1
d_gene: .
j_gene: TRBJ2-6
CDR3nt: TGCAGCGTTCAGGGGTCTGGGGCCAACGTCCTGACTTTC
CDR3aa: CSVQGSGANVLTF

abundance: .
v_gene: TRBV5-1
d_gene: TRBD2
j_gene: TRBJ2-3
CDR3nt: TGCGCCAGCAGCTTGGTGACTAGCGGGTCAGATACGCAGTATTTT
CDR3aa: CASSLVTSGSDTQYF

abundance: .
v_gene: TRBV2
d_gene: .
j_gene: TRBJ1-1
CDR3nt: TGTGCCAGCAGGGTATATGAAGCCCCGAACACTGAAGCTTTCTTT
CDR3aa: CASRVYEAPNTEAFF

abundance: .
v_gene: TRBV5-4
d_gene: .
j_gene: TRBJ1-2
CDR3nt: TGTGCCAGCAGCTCGTACAGCTATGGCTACACCTTC
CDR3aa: CASSSYSYGYTF

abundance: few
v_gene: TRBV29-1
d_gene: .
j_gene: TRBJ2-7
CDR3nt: TGCAGCGTACAGGGTTCGTCCTACGAGCAGTACTTC
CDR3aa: CSVQGSSYEQYF

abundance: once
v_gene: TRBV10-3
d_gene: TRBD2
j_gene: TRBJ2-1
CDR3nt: TGTGCCATCAGGACCCCCGGGACTAGCGGGACCAATGAGCAGTTCTTC
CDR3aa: CAIRTPGTSGTNEQFF

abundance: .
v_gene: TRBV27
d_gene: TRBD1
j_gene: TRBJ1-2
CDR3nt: TGTGCCAGCAGCCGAACAGGGGACTATGGCTACACCTTC
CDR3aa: CASSRTGDYGYTF

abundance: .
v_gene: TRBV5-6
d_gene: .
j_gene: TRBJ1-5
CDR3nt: TGTGCCAGCCACTCGGGGAGCTGGCCAACTCAGCCCCAGCATTTT
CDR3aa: CASHSGSWPTQPQHF

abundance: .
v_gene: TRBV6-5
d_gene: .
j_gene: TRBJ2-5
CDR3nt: TGTGCCAGCAGTTACTCGCCGACTAGAGGAGAGACCCAGTACTTC
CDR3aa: CASSYSPTRGETQYF

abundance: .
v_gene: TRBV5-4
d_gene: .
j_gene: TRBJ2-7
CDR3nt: TGTGCCAGCAGCTCGGAGGGCAACTCCTACGAGCAGTACTTC
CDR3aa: CASSSEGNSYEQYF

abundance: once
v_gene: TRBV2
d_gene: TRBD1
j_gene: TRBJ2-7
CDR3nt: TGTGCCAGCAGTGGACAGGGGATCTACGAGCAGTACTTC
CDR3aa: CASSGQGIYEQYF

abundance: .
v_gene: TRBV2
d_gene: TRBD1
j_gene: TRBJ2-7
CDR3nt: TGTGCCAGCAGAGGGACAGGGACCGGGGAGCAGTACTTC
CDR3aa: CASRGTGTGEQYF

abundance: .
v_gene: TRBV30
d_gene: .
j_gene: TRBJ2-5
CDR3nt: TGTGCCTGGAGTGTACTGATCGGAGAGACCCAGTACTTC
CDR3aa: CAWSVLIGETQYF

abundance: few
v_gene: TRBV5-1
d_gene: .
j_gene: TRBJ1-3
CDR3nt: TGCGCCAGCAGCTTGGCGACAGGATCTGGAAACACCATATATTTT
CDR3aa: CASSLATGSGNTIYF

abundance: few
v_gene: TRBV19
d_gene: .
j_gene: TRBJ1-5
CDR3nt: TGTGCCAGTAGCATCCCCGGGGAAGTTCAGCCCCAGCATTTT
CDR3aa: CASSIPGEVQPQHF